This T cell receptor beta chain was retrieved from a study of blood T cell repertoires in COVID-19 (dated by TCRdb to about 2020). In terms of the full investigation: Samples from collaborators originated in the United States, Italy and Spain and spanned both the acute and convalescent phases of COVID-19. The samples were drawn from two sources: the first 160 participants of the ongoing ImmuneRACE study, and over 950 subjects contributed by 6 global collaborators. The dataset comprised deeply sampled blood TCRbeta repertoires from subjects exposed to, actively infected with, or recovered from COVID-19. The prospective study material was composed of cDNA or gDNA derived from T cells, B-cell-depleted T cells, or PBMCs. Sample metadata almost always included a de-identified subject ID, COVID-19 status, age in years and sex. Where available, HLA class I and class II types were obtained from metadata supplied by the sample provider rather than from assay-based typing. The repertoires were made available in a free public database intended to serve as a resource for research on the immune response to SARS-CoV-2.

Whole blood was collected in K2EDTA tubes by collaborating institutions according to the institutions' own protocols. For TCRbeta analysis, collaborator samples were shipped as frozen whole blood, as isolated PBMCs, or as DNA extracted from either sample type. TCRbeta CDR3 regions were amplified from genomic DNA using the immunoSEQ Assay, a bias-controlled multiplex PCR. Turning to the authors' computational methods: The number of nucleated cells in each sample was estimated from the amplification of reference gene primers within the assay. To quantify the absolute abundance of each unique TCRbeta CDR3 rearrangement, sequence reads were collapsed and filtered. Productive Simpson clonality was computed per sample as the square root of Simpson's diversity index over productive rearrangements. The table was pulled from immuneACCESS by TCRdb, which kept in-frame rearrangements only. Such tables lose some clones; where checked, under half of the loss comes from unresolved V genes, and the rest has no known cause. The V and J calls and clone size are taken from that table; D and trimming were inferred from the DNA. In all, the sample holds 30,000 to 40,000 clones, and 70% to 90% of those were seen once. Of the sample, around 5% falls within the top ten clones.

The V end loses 3 bases and the J end loses 4 bases, and a stretch of 12 bases separates them. The germline V gene gives CDR1 as MNHEY and CDR2 as SVGAGI. From the cysteine through the phenylalanine, the CDR3 covers 14 amino acids. The read is trimmed to its CDR3 DNA, 42 bases read in frame from base 1. Beyond this particular receptor, the publication reports: The amount of clinical and demographic metadata varied by source and participant and was provided uncurated.

This clone was seen more than once but under ten times. Its antigen specificity is not known. Within one base of it there is no much larger clone, and no base qualities were kept. Recombination linked TRBV6-5 to TRBJ1-1, and TRBD1 may be the D gene, going by 5 matching bases. Sequenced sample: peripheral blood. The TCR was taken from a man aged 45 to 65 with active COVID-19. This receptor has the CDR3 CASSYGTGGTEAFF. The nucleotides are TGTGCCAGCAGTTATGGGACGGGGGGCACTGAAGCTTTCTTT.